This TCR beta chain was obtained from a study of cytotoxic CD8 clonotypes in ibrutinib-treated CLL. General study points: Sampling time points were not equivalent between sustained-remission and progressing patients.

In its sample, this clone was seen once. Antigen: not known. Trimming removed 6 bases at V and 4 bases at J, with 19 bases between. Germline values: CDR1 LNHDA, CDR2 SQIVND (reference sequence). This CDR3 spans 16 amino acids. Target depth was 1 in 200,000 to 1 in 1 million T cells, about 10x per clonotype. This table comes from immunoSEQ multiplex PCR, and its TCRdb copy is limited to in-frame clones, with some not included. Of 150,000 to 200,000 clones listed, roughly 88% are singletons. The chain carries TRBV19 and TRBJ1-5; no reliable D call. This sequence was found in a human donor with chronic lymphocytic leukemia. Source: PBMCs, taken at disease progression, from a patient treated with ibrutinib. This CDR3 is CASRVYADAPNQPQHF. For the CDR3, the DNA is TGTGCCAGTAGGGTTTATGCGGATGCGCCAAATCAGCCCCAGCATTTT. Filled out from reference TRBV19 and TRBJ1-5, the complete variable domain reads DGGITQSPKYLFRKEGQNVTLSCEQNLNHDAMYWYRQDPGQGLRLIYYSQIVNDFQKGDIAEGYSVSREKKESFPLTVTSAQKNPTAFYLCASRVYADAPNQPQHFGDGTRLSIL.